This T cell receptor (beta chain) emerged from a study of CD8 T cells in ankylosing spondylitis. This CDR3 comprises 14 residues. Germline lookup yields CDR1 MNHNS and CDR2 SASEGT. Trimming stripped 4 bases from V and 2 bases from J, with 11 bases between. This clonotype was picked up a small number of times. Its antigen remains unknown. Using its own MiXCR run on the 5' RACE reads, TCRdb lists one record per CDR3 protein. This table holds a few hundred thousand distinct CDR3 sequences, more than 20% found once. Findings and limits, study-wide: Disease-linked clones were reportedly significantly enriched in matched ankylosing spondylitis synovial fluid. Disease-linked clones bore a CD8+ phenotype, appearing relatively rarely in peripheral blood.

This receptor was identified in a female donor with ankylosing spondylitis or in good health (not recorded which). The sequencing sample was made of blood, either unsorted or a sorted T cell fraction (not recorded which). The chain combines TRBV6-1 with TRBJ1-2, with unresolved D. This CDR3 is CASSVRVGNYGYTF. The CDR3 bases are TGTGCCAGCAGTGTCCGGGTCGGGAACTATGGCTACACCTTC.